One and the same sample provided the 20 T cell receptor beta chains below, sequenced in a study of T cells in Graves' hyperthyroidism and ophthalmopathy. Regions amplified from RNA transcripts were the TCR beta CDR3 regions. The TCR CDR3 first-round RT-PCR relied on the HTBI primer set. TCRdb redid the calling of the multiplex PCR reads with MiXCR, one entry per CDR3 protein. The profile shows more than 350,000 distinct CDR3 sequences, roughly 15% of them singletons. Sequencing used blood. The receptors were sampled from a woman aged 60-70 years with Graves' ophthalmopathy.

This chain connects TRBV28 to TRBJ2-5; perhaps D is TRBD1 or TRBD2 (5 bases each). Germline CDR1 MDHEN, CDR2 SYDVKM. The length of the CDR3 is 13 residues. V was shortened by 7 bases and J by 5 bases, with 14 bases between the two germline ends. CDR3 coding DNA: TGTGCCAGCATAAAGGGGAGCCGGGAGACCCAGTACTTC. This translates into CASIKGSRETQYF.

This clonotype came up many times. The J gene is TRBJ2-3, the V gene TRBV20-1; 7 bases are a match to TRBD2. The V and J ends lost 0 bases and 3 bases, in that order; junction bases with no gene match: 6. The CDR3 runs 15 residues. The germline CDR1 and CDR2 sequences are DFQATT and SNEGSKA (reference sequence). The chain's CDR3 is CSARDGRARTDTQYF. In DNA, the CDR3 is TGCAGTGCTAGAGATGGGAGGGCGAGAACAGATACGCAGTATTTT.

Ten or more counts support this clonotype. This chain connects TRBV5-1 to TRBJ2-7; D unresolved. Germline assignment: CDR1 SGHRS and CDR2 YFSETQ. The germline V and J ends were trimmed by 0 bases and 0 bases, with 7 bases remaining between them. The length of the CDR3 is 14 residues. This chain's CDR3 is CASSLVPDSYEQYF. The CDR3 region has the DNA TGCGCCAGCAGCTTGGTCCCAGACTCCTACGAGCAGTACTTC.

This clonotype was detected many times. V and J are TRBV18 and TRBJ2-7; D remains unclear. The ends were cut back, 6 bases at V and 8 bases at J, with 11 bases in the middle. The CDR3 is 11 residues long. Germline loops: CDR1 KGHSH, CDR2 LQKENI. The CDR3 is CASSVEWQQYF. For the CDR3, the DNA is TGTGCCAGCTCGGTAGAATGGCAGCAGTACTTC.

The chain combines TRBV2 with TRBJ1-6; maybe TRBD1 (5 bases). With 8 bases removed from V and 5 bases from J, the gap between germline ends came to 16 bases. Germline V gene lookup returns CDR1 SNHLY and CDR2 FYNNEI. The CDR3 consists of 15 residues. The CDR3 region is CASGLRAGNNSPLHF. CDR3 DNA sequence: TGTGCCAGCGGGCTCAGGGCAGGGAATAATTCACCCCTCCACTTT. The full variable domain, completed using reference TRBV2 and TRBJ1-6, is EPEVTQTPSHQVTQMGQEVILRCVPISNHLYFYWYRQILGQKVEFLVSFYNNEISEKSEIFDDQFSVERPDGSNFTLKIRSTKLEDSAMYFCASGLRAGNNSPLHFGNGTRLTVT.

This clonotype appeared many times. The gene calls are TRBV20-1 and TRBJ1-5; TRBD1 matches 7 bases. The germline V gene encodes CDR1 DFQATT and CDR2 SNEGSKA (reference sequence). The V gene end was trimmed by 0 bases and the J gene end by 6 bases; junction bases not matched to a gene: 8. This CDR3 comprises 15 residues. The CDR3 is CSARDARGQGQPQHF. The CDR3 bases are TGCAGTGCTAGAGATGCAAGGGGGCAGGGTCAGCCCCAGCATTTT.

This clonotype has a count of ten or more. The genes are TRBV29-1 and TRBJ1-1; D gene ambiguous. Germline CDR1 is SQVTM and CDR2 is ANQGSEA. There are 13 residues in the CDR3. The V and J ends lost 4 bases and 1 base respectively, with 10 bases between them. The DNA for the CDR3 is TGCAGCGTTGTAACCGTGGGGAACACTGAAGCTTTCTTT. Translating gives CSVVTVGNTEAFF.

The chain couples TRBV28 to TRBJ2-3, with TRBD2 matching 12 bases. J was trimmed by 1 base and V by 2 bases; bases with no gene match: 7. Looked up from germline, CDR1 is MDHEN and CDR2 is SYDVKM. The CDR3 length is 18 residues. CDR3 DNA sequence: TGTGCCAGCAGTTTAAGGGGAAGACTAGCGGGAGGCACAGATACGCAGTATTTT. This gives the protein CASSLRGRLAGGTDTQYF.

The rearrangement joins TRBV7-9 to TRBJ2-1; D is uncertain. The CDR3 is 13 amino acids. Per germline, CDR1 SEHNR and CDR2 FQNEAQ (reference sequence). Trimming removed 1 base at V and 7 bases at J, with 8 bases between. CDR3 nucleotide sequence: TGTGCCAGCAGCTTAGGACTTCTGAATGAGCAGTTCTTC. This sequence encodes CASSLGLLNEQFF.

This clonotype showed up many times. V gene TRBV2 combines with J gene TRBJ2-7, with 9 bases identical to TRBD1. The CDR3 consists of 13 residues. Per the germline V gene, CDR1 is SNHLY and CDR2 is FYNNEI. V lost 7 bases, J lost 4 bases, and 5 bases stayed unmatched. In nucleotides, the CDR3 is TGTGCCAGCATCCGGGACAGGGAGTACGAGCAGTACTTC. This encodes CASIRDREYEQYF.

This clonotype has ten or more counts. V gene TRBV28 combines with J gene TRBJ2-7; D is possibly TRBD2 (6 bases). The CDR3 covers 15 residues. V was pared by 5 bases and J by 2 bases, with 16 bases between. The germline gives CDR1 MDHEN, CDR2 SYDVKM. The CDR3 here is CASSRSGAGTYEQYF. In nucleotides, the CDR3 is TGTGCCAGCAGTAGGTCCGGGGCGGGAACCTACGAGCAGTACTTC.

This clonotype was detected only a few times. This chain connects TRBV28 to TRBJ2-2; 8 bases align to TRBD1. The junction had 13 bases not matched to a gene; V was cut back by 4 bases and J by 6 bases. This CDR3 region has 17 residues. Germline values: CDR1 MDHEN, CDR2 SYDVKM. The CDR3 bases are TGTGCCAGCAGTTCCCTATCAGGAGGACAGGGTCCCGGGGAGCTGTTTTTT. It encodes CASSSLSGGQGPGELFF.

This clonotype was detected many times. The V and J genes are TRBV20-1 and TRBJ2-3; 8 bases fit TRBD2. V lost 5 bases and J lost 5; bases outside the gene matches: 6. The CDR3 totals 13 residues. CDR1 is DFQATT, CDR2 SNEGSKA, per germline (reference sequence). The CDR3 region is CSAPGLAGDTQYF. CDR3 in DNA: TGCAGTGCTCCTGGACTAGCAGGAGATACGCAGTATTTT.

This clonotype was seen at least ten times. This sequence joins TRBV2 and TRBJ2-7; perhaps TRBD1 as D (6 bases). The CDR3 consists of 13 residues. CDR1 is SNHLY and CDR2 is FYNNEI in the germline V gene. V gave up 11 bases and J gave up 1 base, with 15 bases separating them. Here the CDR3 DNA reads TGTGCCTCCTCTTTCGGACAGTCCTACGAGCAGTACTTC. Residues: CASSFGQSYEQYF.

This clonotype has a handful of counts. The chain links TRBV10-1 to TRBJ2-3, with D unclear. CDR3 length: 15 residues. The V gene's germline CDR1 is WNHNN and CDR2 SYGVQD (reference sequence). With 2 bases removed from V and 6 bases from J, the gap between germline ends came to 15 bases. The CDR3, as DNA: TGCGCCAGCAGTGAGGGTCCGGTGAAGGGCGATACGCAGTATTTT. The encoded protein is CASSEGPVKGDTQYF.

The table lists this clonotype with a few counts. This chain uses TRBV6-4 with TRBJ2-2; 7 bases map to TRBD2. Losses at the gene ends were 5 bases for V and 7 bases for J; bases not matched to a gene: 10. Looked up from germline, CDR1 is MRHNA and CDR2 is SNTAGT. The CDR3 spans 15 residues. The chain's CDR3 is CASSRLAGGDGELFF. CDR3 sequence (DNA): TGTGCCAGCAGTCGACTAGCAGGAGGTGACGGGGAGCTGTTTTTT.

This clonotype was seen ten or more times. The J gene is TRBJ2-7, the V gene TRBV7-6, with 13 bases identical to TRBD2. Germline V gene sequence: CDR1 SGHVS, CDR2 FNYEAQ. Germline trimming cut 5 bases from V and 6 bases from J; bases unmatched to any gene: 4. CDR3 size: 14 residues. This CDR3 is CASSRGLAGLEQYF. The CDR3 bases are TGTGCCAGCAGCCGGGGACTAGCGGGGCTCGAGCAGTACTTC.

J is TRBJ2-7 and V is TRBV28; D is perhaps TRBD1 (5 bases). V lost 4 bases, J lost 3 bases, and 13 bases lay in between. Germline lookup yields CDR1 MDHEN and CDR2 SYDVKM. There are 14 residues in the CDR3. The CDR3 bases are TGTGCCAGCAGTTCTCCTCGACAGTACTACGAGCAGTACTTC. This sequence encodes CASSSPRQYYEQYF.

A remark on this clonotype: A much larger clone differs from this one at a single base, so this may be a read error. The V call is TRBV9, the J call TRBJ2-2, with D unclear. V was shortened by 0 bases and J by 3 bases, with 3 bases between the two germline ends. This CDR3 is 13 amino acids long. Germline CDR1 is SGDLS and CDR2 is YYNGEE. For the CDR3, the DNA is TGTGCCAGCAGCGTAGATTACACCGGGGAGCTGTTTTTT. Its translation: CASSVDYTGELFF.

A note on this clonotype: The junction and the germline gene differ at one end; a read error may be behind it. The genes are TRBV19 and TRBJ2-2; no clear D. Germline assignment: CDR1 LNHDA and CDR2 SQIVND (reference sequence). CDR3 length: 15 residues. Here the CDR3 reads CAGSIRAANTGELFF. The CDR3 DNA sequence: TGTGCCGGTAGTATAAGGGCCGCGAACACCGGGGAGCTGTTTTTT.